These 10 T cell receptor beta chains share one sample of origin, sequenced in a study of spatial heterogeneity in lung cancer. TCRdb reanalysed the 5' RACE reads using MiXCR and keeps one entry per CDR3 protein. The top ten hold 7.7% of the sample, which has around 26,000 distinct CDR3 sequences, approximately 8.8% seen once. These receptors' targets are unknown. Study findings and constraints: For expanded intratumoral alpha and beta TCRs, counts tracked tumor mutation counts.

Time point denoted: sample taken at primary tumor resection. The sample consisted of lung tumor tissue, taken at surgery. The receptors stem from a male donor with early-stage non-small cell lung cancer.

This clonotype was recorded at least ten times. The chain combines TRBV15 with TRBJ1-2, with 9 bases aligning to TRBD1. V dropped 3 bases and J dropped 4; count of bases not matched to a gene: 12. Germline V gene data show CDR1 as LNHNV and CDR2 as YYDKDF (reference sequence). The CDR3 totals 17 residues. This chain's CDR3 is CATSSSSGTGSRYGYTF. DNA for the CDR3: TGTGCCACCAGCAGTTCCTCCGGGACAGGGAGCCGCTATGGCTACACCTTC.

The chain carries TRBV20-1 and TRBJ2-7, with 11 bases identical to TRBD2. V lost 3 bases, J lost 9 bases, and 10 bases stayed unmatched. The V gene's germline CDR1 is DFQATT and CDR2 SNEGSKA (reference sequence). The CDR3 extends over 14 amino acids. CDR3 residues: CSARAPGLAVGQYF. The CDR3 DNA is TGCAGTGCTAGGGCACCGGGACTAGCGGTGGGGCAGTACTTC.

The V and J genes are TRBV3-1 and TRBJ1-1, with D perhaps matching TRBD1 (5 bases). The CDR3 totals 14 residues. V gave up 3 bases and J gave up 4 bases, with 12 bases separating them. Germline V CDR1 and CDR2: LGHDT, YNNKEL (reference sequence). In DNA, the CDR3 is TGTGCCAGCAGCCATCAGGGCGATTCCACTGAAGCTTTCTTT. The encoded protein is CASSHQGDSTEAFF.

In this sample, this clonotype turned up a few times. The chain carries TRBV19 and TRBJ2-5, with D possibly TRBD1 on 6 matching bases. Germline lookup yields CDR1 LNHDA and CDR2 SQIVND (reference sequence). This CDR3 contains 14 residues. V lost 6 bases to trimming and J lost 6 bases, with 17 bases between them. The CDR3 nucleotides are TGTGCCAGTAGCATACAGGGAAGTGGAAAGACCCAGTACTTC. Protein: CASSIQGSGKTQYF. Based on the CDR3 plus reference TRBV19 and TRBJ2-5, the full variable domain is DGGITQSPKYLFRKEGQNVTLSCEQNLNHDAMYWYRQDPGQGLRLIYYSQIVNDFQKGDIAEGYSVSREKKESFPLTVTSAQKNPTAFYLCASSIQGSGKTQYFGPGTRLLVL.

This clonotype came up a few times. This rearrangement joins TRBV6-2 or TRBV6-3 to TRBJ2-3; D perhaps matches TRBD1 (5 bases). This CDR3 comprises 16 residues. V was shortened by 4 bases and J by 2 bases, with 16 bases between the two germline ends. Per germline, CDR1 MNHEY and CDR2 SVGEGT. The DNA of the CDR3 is TGTGCCAGCAGTTTTTATCCAGGGTCACACACAGATACGCAGTATTTT. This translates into CASSFYPGSHTDTQYF.

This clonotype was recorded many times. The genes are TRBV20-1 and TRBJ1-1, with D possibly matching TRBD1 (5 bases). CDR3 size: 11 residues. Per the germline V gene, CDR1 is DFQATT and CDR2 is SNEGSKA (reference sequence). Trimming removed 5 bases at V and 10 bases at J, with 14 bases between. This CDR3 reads CSAPTVQGAFF. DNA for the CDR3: TGCAGTGCTCCGACGGTGCAGGGAGCTTTCTTT.

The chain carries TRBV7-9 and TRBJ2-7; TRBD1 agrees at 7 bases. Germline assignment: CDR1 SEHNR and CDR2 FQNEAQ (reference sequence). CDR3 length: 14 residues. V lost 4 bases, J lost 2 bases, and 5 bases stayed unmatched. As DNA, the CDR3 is TGTGCCAGCAGCTCCGGGACAGTTACCTACGAGCAGTACTTC. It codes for CASSSGTVTYEQYF.

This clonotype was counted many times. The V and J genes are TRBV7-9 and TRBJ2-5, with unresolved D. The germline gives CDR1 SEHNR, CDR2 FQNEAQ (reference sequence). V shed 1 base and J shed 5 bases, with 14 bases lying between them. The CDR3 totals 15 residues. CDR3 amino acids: CASSLGRTSVETQYF. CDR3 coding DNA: TGTGCCAGCAGCTTAGGCAGGACGTCCGTGGAGACCCAGTACTTC.

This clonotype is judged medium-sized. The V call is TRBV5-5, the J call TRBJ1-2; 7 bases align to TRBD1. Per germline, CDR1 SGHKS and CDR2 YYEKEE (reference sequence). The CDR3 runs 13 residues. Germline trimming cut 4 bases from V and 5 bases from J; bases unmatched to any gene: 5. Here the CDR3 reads CASSPTGPYGYTF. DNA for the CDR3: TGTGCCAGCAGCCCGACAGGGCCTTATGGCTACACCTTC. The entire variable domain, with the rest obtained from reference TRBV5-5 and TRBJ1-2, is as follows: DAGVTQSPTHLIKTRGQQVTLRCSPISGHKSVSWYQQVLGQGPQFIFQYYEKEERGRGNFPDRFSARQFPNYSSELNVNALLLGDSALYLCASSPTGPYGYTFGSGTRLTVV.

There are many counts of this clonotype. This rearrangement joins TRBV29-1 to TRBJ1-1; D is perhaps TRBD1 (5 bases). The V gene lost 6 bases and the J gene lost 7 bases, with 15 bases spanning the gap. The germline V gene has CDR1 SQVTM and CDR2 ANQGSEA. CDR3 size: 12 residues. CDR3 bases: TGCAGCGTGGGGACCCGTACCTTTGAAGCTTTCTTT. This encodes CSVGTRTFEAFF.